What follows describes a single TCR beta chain. The data stem from a study of shared clonotypes between healthy human individuals. The CDR3 has 16 residues. V lost 0 bases to trimming and J lost 8 bases, with 17 bases between them. The germline gives CDR1 SGDLS, CDR2 YYNGEE. Libraries were prepared by immunoSEQ multiplex PCR; TCRdb keeps only in-frame clonotypes and omits some of them. The data hold roughly 770,000 clones, with 95% to 97% observed a single time. Naive CD8 cells, CD45RO-negative and positively selected for CCR7, excluded terminally differentiated effector memory CD45RA+ cells. Healthy HIV-negative adults with no recent acute infections or vaccinations were recruited as donors.

The chain employs TRBV9 and TRBJ2-2; either TRBD1 or TRBD2 may fit D (5 bases each). The receptor's source is a man between 25 and 39 years old in good health. Sequenced sample: naive CD8+ T cells sorted from blood. CDR3 in amino acids: CASSVVSGTEIGELFF. The DNA for the CDR3 is TGTGCCAGCAGCGTAGTATCTGGGACCGAGATAGGGGAGCTGTTTTTT.